This TCR beta chain was identified in a study of blood T cell repertoires in COVID-19. Assay: immunoSEQ multiplex PCR; the TCRdb copy retains only in-frame clones and omits some. The data contain about 220,000 clones, about nine tenths of them singletons. Trimming took 3 bases from V and 7 from J, leaving 13 bases between them. This CDR3 is built from 14 residues. The germline V gene encodes CDR1 MDHEN and CDR2 SYDVKM. This chain uses TRBV28 with TRBJ1-5, with D hard to call. The sequencing input was peripheral blood. The origin of this receptor is a middle-aged man with acute or convalescent COVID-19. The CDR3 loop reads CASSFEGGLQPQHF. Here the CDR3 DNA reads TGTGCCAGCAGTTTTGAGGGAGGTCTCCAGCCCCAGCATTTT. Using reference TRBV28 and TRBJ1-5 for the parts outside the CDR3, the full variable domain is DVKVTQSSRYLVKRTGEKVFLECVQDMDHENMFWYRQDPGLGLRLIYFSYDVKMKEKGDIPEGYSVSREKKERFSLILESASTNQTSMYLCASSFEGGLQPQHFGDGTRLSIL.